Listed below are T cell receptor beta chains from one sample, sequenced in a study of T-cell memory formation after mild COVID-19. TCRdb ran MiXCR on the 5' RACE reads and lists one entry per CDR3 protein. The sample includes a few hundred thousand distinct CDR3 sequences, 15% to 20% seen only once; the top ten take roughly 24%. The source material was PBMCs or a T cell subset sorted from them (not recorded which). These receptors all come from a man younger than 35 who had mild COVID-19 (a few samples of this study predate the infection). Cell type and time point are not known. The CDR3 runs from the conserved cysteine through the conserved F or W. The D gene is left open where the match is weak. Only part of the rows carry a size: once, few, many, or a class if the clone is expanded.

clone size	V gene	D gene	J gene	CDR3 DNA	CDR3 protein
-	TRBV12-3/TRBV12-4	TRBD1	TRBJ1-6	TGTGCCAGCAGTCCTGACAGGGACATCTCACCCCTCCACTTT	CASSPDRDISPLHF
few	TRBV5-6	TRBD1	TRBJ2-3	TGTGCCAGCAGCGACCGGGACAGGGGAGAGTCCGATACGCAGTATTTT	CASSDRDRGESDTQYF
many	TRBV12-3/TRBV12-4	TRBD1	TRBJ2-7	TGTGCCAGCAGTCAACAGGGGGGTGGCTACGAGCAGTACTTC	CASSQQGGGYEQYF
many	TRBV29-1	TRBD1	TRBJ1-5	TGCAGCTCCTACCGGGACAGGGGAACGGGTAGTAATCAGCCCCAGCATTTT	CSSYRDRGTGSNQPQHF
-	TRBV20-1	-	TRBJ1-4	TGCAGTGCTAGTCAACCGGGCCGGTTGGGAGAAAAACTGTTTTTT	CSASQPGRLGEKLFF
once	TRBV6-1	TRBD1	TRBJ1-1	TGTGCCAGCAAGACAGGGGCACAGAACACTGAAGCTTTCTTT	CASKTGAQNTEAFF
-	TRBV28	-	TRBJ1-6	TGTGCCAGCAGCCATTCACCCCTCCACTTT	CASSHSPLHF
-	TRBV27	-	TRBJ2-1	TGTGCCAGCAGTGGGGCGGGTGGAAGTGCCTACAATGAGCAGTTCTTC	CASSGAGGSAYNEQFF
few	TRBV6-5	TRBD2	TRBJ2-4	TGTGCCAGCAGTTACGGTCTAGCGGGGGGGCCAAACATTCAGTACTTC	CASSYGLAGGPNIQYF
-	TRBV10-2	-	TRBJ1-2	TGCGCCAGCAGTGAGTGGTTGAACTATGGCTACACCTTC	CASSEWLNYGYTF
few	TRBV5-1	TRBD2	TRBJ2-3	TGCGCCAGCAGCTTGGGGCCGCAGGCGGGAGGCACAGATACGCAGTATTTT	CASSLGPQAGGTDTQYF
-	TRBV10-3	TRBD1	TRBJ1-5	TGTGCCATCAGCCCTACAGGGGACCAGCCCCAGCATTTT	CAISPTGDQPQHF
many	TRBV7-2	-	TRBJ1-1	TGTGCCAGCAGCGCGGACAGAAACACTGAAGCTTTCTTT	CASSADRNTEAFF
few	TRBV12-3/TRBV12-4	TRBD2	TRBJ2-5	TGTGCCAGCAGCCTGGGGTCGGCGGGGGGGCGGCAAGAGACCCAGTACTTC	CASSLGSAGGRQETQYF
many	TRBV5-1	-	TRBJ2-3	TGCGCCAGCAGCGAGGGACAATTAAGCACAGATACGCAGTATTTT	CASSEGQLSTDTQYF
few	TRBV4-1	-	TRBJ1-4	TGCGCCAGCAGCCAAGTTGACGGGGCTCCTAATGAAAAACTGTTTTTT	CASSQVDGAPNEKLFF
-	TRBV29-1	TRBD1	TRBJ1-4	TGCAGCGTGAAACAGGGGTCAACTAATGAAAAACTGTTTTTT	CSVKQGSTNEKLFF
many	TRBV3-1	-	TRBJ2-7	TGTGCCAGCAGCCATGAGAGCAGGCAGCAGTACTTC	CASSHESRQQYF
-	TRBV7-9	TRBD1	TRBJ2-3	TGTGCCAGCAAGACGGGACAGGGGCCAGATACGCAGTATTTT	CASKTGQGPDTQYF
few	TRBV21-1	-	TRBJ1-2	TGTGCCAGCAGCAAAAGGACCGACTACACCTTC	CASSKRTDYTF
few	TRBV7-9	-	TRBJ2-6	TGTGCCAGCAGCTTAGGTAGGGGTACCGGGGCCAACGTCCTGACTTTC	CASSLGRGTGANVLTF
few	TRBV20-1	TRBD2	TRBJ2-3	TGCAGTGCTAGAGAAGTAGCGGGGAATAGGGGGCAGTATTTT	CSAREVAGNRGQYF
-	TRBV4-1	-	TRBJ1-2	TGCGCCAGCAGCCGGTTGGGAGGACAGACTTCCTATGGCTACACCTTC	CASSRLGGQTSYGYTF
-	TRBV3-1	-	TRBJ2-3	TGTGCCAGCAGCTCTGCTTCGCCGGATACGCAGTATTTT	CASSSASPDTQYF
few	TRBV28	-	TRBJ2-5	TGTGCCAGCCTTTCCGGGTACCAAGAGACCCAGTACTTC	CASLSGYQETQYF
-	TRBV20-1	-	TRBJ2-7	TGCAGTGTCAGATCCAGAGGGGCACGCCAGTACTTC	CSVRSRGARQYF
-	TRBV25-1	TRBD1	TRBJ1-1	TGTGCCAGCAGTGAATGGGGACAGGAAGAAGCTTTCTTT	CASSEWGQEEAFF
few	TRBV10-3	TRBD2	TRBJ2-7	TGTGCCATCAGCAGGGAACTAGCGAACCCCTCCTACGAGCAGTACTTC	CAISRELANPSYEQYF
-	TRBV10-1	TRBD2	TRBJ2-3	TGCGCCAGCAGTGACCCGGGAGGAGGGAGTAACACAGATACGCAGTATTTT	CASSDPGGGSNTDTQYF
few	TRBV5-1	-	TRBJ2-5	TGCGCCAGCAGCTTAGGCGTCCAGGGGACCCAGTACTTC	CASSLGVQGTQYF
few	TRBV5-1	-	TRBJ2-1	TGCGCCAGCAGCCTAGGGCCCGGCGGGTGGAATGAGCAGTTCTTC	CASSLGPGGWNEQFF
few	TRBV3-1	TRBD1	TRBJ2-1	TGTGCCAGCAGCCGAGGAGGGACAGGTCACAATGAGCAGTTCTTC	CASSRGGTGHNEQFF
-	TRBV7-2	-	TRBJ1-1	TGTGCCAGCAGCTCGGGAGCCGTAGTTGAAGCTTTCTTT	CASSSGAVVEAFF
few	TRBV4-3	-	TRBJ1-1	TGCGCCAGCAGCCCATCGTATAGAGGGGCCACTGAAGCTTTCTTT	CASSPSYRGATEAFF
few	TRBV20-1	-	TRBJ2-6	TGCAGTGCTAGAGAGGATACCTCTGGGGCCAACGTCCTGACTTTC	CSAREDTSGANVLTF
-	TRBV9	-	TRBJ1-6	TGTGCCAGCAGCCCCGGGCCTCGGGGCTCCTATAATTCACCCCTCCACTTT	CASSPGPRGSYNSPLHF
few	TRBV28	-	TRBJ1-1	TGTGCCAGCAGCCCATCGGGTGCCACTGAAGCTTTCTTT	CASSPSGATEAFF
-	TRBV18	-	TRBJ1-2	TGTGCCAGCTCACCCCGAAGCCCGGTCTATGGCTACACCTTC	CASSPRSPVYGYTF
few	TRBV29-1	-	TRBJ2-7	TGCAGCGTTGGGGGCGAGCAGTACTTC	CSVGGEQYF
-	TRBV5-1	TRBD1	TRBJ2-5	TGCGCCAGCAGCTGGGGACAGGGGCAAGAGACCCAGTACTTC	CASSWGQGQETQYF
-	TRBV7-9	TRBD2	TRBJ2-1	TGTGCCACCAGGAGCGGGGGGATCTCCTACAATGAGCAGTTCTTC	CATRSGGISYNEQFF
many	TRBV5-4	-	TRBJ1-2	TGTGCCAGCAGCTTCGGACCCGACTATGGCTACACCTTC	CASSFGPDYGYTF
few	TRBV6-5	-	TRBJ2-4	TGTGCCAGCAGGCACGGGGGTCCCAAAAACATTCAGTACTTC	CASRHGGPKNIQYF
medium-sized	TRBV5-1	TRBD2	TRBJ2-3	TGCGCCAGCAGCTCTTTAGGTACTAGCGGGGGGGCAGATACGCAGTATTTT	CASSSLGTSGGADTQYF
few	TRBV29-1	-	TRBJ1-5	TGCAGCGTTGTGTTGGACAATCAGCCCCAGCATTTT	CSVVLDNQPQHF
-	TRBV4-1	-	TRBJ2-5	TGCGCCAGCAGCCAAGTTGGATCCCAAGAGACCCAGTACTTC	CASSQVGSQETQYF